These T cell receptor beta chains were read from a single sample in a study of shared clonotypes between healthy human individuals. Repertoires were generated with immunoSEQ multiplex PCR, while TCRdb's copy carries only in-frame clones and drops some. The sample has roughly 1,100,000 clones, about 76% seen once. The sequencing input was memory CD4+ T cells sorted from blood. All receptors derive from a young man in good health. CDR3s include the opening cysteine and the closing phenylalanine or tryptophan. The order of the fields is CDR3 DNA, CDR3 protein, CDR3 length, V gene, J gene, D gene, clone size. D genes are given only for firm matches. Clone size is given for some rows only: seen once, a few or many times, or a class if the clone is expanded.

DNA: TGCGCCAGCAGCCAAGAACAGCCCGGGACAGCTGGGGCCAACGTCCTGACTTTC; CDR3: CASSQEQPGTAGANVLTF; length: 18; V: TRBV4-1; J: TRBJ2-6; D: TRBD1; size: NA
DNA: TGTGCCAGCAGCCCTACCGCCTCGGGGAGTAACTATGGCTACACCTTC; CDR3: CASSPTASGSNYGYTF; length: 16; V: TRBV7-2; J: TRBJ1-2; D: NA; size: NA
DNA: TGTGCCAGCAGCCGTCTAAAGGGGACAGATGAGCAGTTCTTC; CDR3: CASSRLKGTDEQFF; length: 14; V: TRBV7-2; J: TRBJ2-1; D: TRBD1; size: many
DNA: TGTGCCAGCAGTCAGGGGGTCATTTACGAGCAGTACTTC; CDR3: CASSQGVIYEQYF; length: 13; V: TRBV28; J: TRBJ2-7; D: TRBD1; size: NA
DNA: TGCAGTGCTCCCCGACCCACTGGCTACACCTTC; CDR3: CSAPRPTGYTF; length: 11; V: TRBV20-1; J: TRBJ1-2; D: NA; size: NA
DNA: TGTGCCAGCAGCGTAGGGTTAGCGGGATGGGAGACCCAGTACTTC; CDR3: CASSVGLAGWETQYF; length: 15; V: TRBV9; J: TRBJ2-5; D: TRBD2; size: NA
DNA: TGTGCCAGCGATAGGATAGGCCCCACTGAAGCTTTCTTT; CDR3: CASDRIGPTEAFF; length: 13; V: TRBV2; J: TRBJ1-1; D: NA; size: NA
DNA: TGTGCCAGCAGGCATTATGGTGCAGGGGTTAATGAGCAGTTCTTC; CDR3: CASRHYGAGVNEQFF; length: 15; V: TRBV5-8; J: TRBJ2-1; D: NA; size: NA
DNA: TGTGCCAGCAGCTTAGGCAGCGGCCCCTACAATGAGCAGTTCTTC; CDR3: CASSLGSGPYNEQFF; length: 15; V: TRBV11-2; J: TRBJ2-1; D: NA; size: NA
DNA: TGTGCCAGCAGCCGAGGAACAGGTCCCTCGGGGAACACCATATATTTT; CDR3: CASSRGTGPSGNTIYF; length: 16; V: TRBV14; J: TRBJ1-3; D: NA; size: many
DNA: TGTGCCAGTAGTACCGCGGGGTTAGGGGGTCGGAATGAGCAGTTCTTC; CDR3: CASSTAGLGGRNEQFF; length: 16; V: TRBV19; J: TRBJ2-1; D: NA; size: NA
DNA: TGTGCCAGCTCACCACCGCATGGGCAGGGGGGTTCCTACGAGCAGTACTTC; CDR3: CASSPPHGQGGSYEQYF; length: 17; V: TRBV18; J: TRBJ2-7; D: NA; size: NA
DNA: TGTGCCTCCGGTAACATGTTGGTGTTGGGGGCCAACGTCCTGACTTTC; CDR3: CASGNMLVLGANVLTF; length: 16; V: TRBV9; J: TRBJ2-6; D: NA; size: NA
DNA: TGTGCCAGCACCTCAGGGGGAGGCTACACCTTC; CDR3: CASTSGGGYTF; length: 11; V: TRBV6-5; J: TRBJ1-2; D: TRBD1; size: NA
DNA: TGTGCCAGCAGCTTCCCTAGCGGGGGATCCACGCAGTATTTT; CDR3: CASSFPSGGSTQYF; length: 14; V: TRBV7-9; J: TRBJ2-3; D: TRBD2; size: NA
DNA: TGTGCCAGCAGGGACAGGGAGTTCCGCTTGGAGCAGTGCTTC; CDR3: CASRDREFRLEQCF; length: 14; V: TRBV6-5; J: TRBJ2-7; D: TRBD1; size: NA
DNA: TGTGCCAGCAGCTTAGATTGGGACAGGGAAAAGAAGTACTTC; CDR3: CASSLDWDREKKYF; length: 14; V: TRBV7-2; J: TRBJ2-7; D: TRBD1; size: few
DNA: TGCAGCGTCCGGGCAGGGTATGGCACAGATACGCAGTATTTT; CDR3: CSVRAGYGTDTQYF; length: 14; V: TRBV29-1; J: TRBJ2-3; D: NA; size: NA
DNA: TGCGCCAGCAGCGAGAGAAGCTCGAATTCACCCCTCCACTTT; CDR3: CASSERSSNSPLHF; length: 14; V: TRBV5-1; J: TRBJ1-6; D: NA; size: NA
DNA: TGTGCCAGCAGGGCTGGGGGGACCCCCTACGAGCAGTACTTC; CDR3: CASRAGGTPYEQYF; length: 14; V: TRBV6-1; J: TRBJ2-7; D: NA; size: NA
DNA: TGTGCCAGCAGTTTATCGATCTGGGGGACTGAAGCTTTCTTT; CDR3: CASSLSIWGTEAFF; length: 14; V: TRBV27; J: TRBJ1-1; D: NA; size: few
DNA: TGCGCCAGCAGCTTGAACGGGGATATTCGTATGACCCAGTACTTC; CDR3: CASSLNGDIRMTQYF; length: 15; V: TRBV5-1; J: TRBJ2-5; D: NA; size: NA
DNA: TGTGCCAGCAGAGGACAGTCCTATAATTCACCCCTCCACTTT; CDR3: CASRGQSYNSPLHF; length: 14; V: TRBV2; J: TRBJ1-6; D: NA; size: NA
DNA: TGTGCCAGCCCGGGGGAGAGGGCATATAGCAATCAGCCCCAGCATTTT; CDR3: CASPGERAYSNQPQHF; length: 16; V: TRBV5-8; J: TRBJ1-5; D: NA; size: NA
DNA: TGCGCCAGCAGCGTCGGGGACAAACAAGAGACCCAGTACTTC; CDR3: CASSVGDKQETQYF; length: 14; V: TRBV5-1; J: TRBJ2-5; D: NA; size: NA
DNA: TGTGCCAGCAGGGAGGTGGGGGCCACAGATACGCAGTATTTT; CDR3: CASREVGATDTQYF; length: 14; V: TRBV2; J: TRBJ2-3; D: NA; size: NA
DNA: TGTGCCAGCAGCCCCGAGAACAGTTACACTGAAGCTTTCTTT; CDR3: CASSPENSYTEAFF; length: 14; V: TRBV7-2; J: TRBJ1-1; D: NA; size: NA
DNA: TGTGCCAGCGGACGGGACAGCTACGAGCAGTACTTC; CDR3: CASGRDSYEQYF; length: 12; V: TRBV6-1; J: TRBJ2-7; D: TRBD1; size: NA
DNA: TGTGCCAGCAGTTACAGGACCGAAAATTCACCCCTCCACTTT; CDR3: CASSYRTENSPLHF; length: 14; V: TRBV6-5; J: TRBJ1-6; D: NA; size: NA
DNA: TGTGCCAGCAGCCCCCCTCACCCAGATTCACCCCTCCACTTT; CDR3: CASSPPHPDSPLHF; length: 14; V: TRBV7-9; J: TRBJ1-6; D: NA; size: NA
DNA: TGTGCCAGCACCAGAACGTCGCCGTACGAGCAGTACTTC; CDR3: CASTRTSPYEQYF; length: 13; V: TRBV6-5; J: TRBJ2-7; D: NA; size: once
DNA: TGTGCCACCAGCAGAGAGCAGGGTATCCAAGAGACCCAGTACTTC; CDR3: CATSREQGIQETQYF; length: 15; V: TRBV15; J: TRBJ2-5; D: NA; size: once
DNA: TGTGCCTGGAGTGGGGCAGCCAACACTGAAGCTTTCTTT; CDR3: CAWSGAANTEAFF; length: 13; V: TRBV30; J: TRBJ1-1; D: NA; size: NA
DNA: TGTGCCAGCTCAAACTCGCGGGACCAAGAGCAGTTCTTC; CDR3: CASSNSRDQEQFF; length: 13; V: TRBV18; J: TRBJ2-1; D: NA; size: NA
DNA: TGCGCCAGCAGCTTGAGTTGGGACAGGGAGCAGTTCTTC; CDR3: CASSLSWDREQFF; length: 13; V: TRBV5-1; J: TRBJ2-1; D: TRBD1; size: NA
DNA: TGTGCCAGCAGTCCTCCGGGGAGAGAAAAACTGTTTTTT; CDR3: CASSPPGREKLFF; length: 13; V: TRBV6-1; J: TRBJ1-4; D: NA; size: NA
DNA: TGTGCCAGCAGTTACGGACAGGTCAATCAGCCCCAGCATTTT; CDR3: CASSYGQVNQPQHF; length: 14; V: TRBV5-6; J: TRBJ1-5; D: TRBD1; size: NA
DNA: TGTGCCAGCTCACCGCCGGACAGATTCGATGGAAACACCATATATTTT; CDR3: CASSPPDRFDGNTIYF; length: 16; V: TRBV18; J: TRBJ1-3; D: NA; size: NA
DNA: TGTGCCAGTAGTATATCCACGCATGAAAAACTGTTTTTT; CDR3: CASSISTHEKLFF; length: 13; V: TRBV19; J: TRBJ1-4; D: NA; size: once
DNA: TGTGCCAGCAGCCAAGATTGGGGTCTGGCTTTCTTT; CDR3: CASSQDWGLAFF; length: 12; V: TRBV14; J: TRBJ1-1; D: NA; size: many
DNA: TGTGCCAGCAGCCCTGGACGTATCTACGAGCAGTACTTC; CDR3: CASSPGRIYEQYF; length: 13; V: TRBV7-6; J: TRBJ2-7; D: NA; size: NA
DNA: TGTGCCAGCAGCTTCAAGACGGGTGAGCAGTACTTC; CDR3: CASSFKTGEQYF; length: 12; V: TRBV7-6; J: TRBJ2-7; D: NA; size: NA